This T cell receptor beta chain was sequenced during a study of blood T cell repertoires in COVID-19. On the study more broadly: Sites across the United States, Italy and Spain contributed samples from acute and convalescent COVID-19.

This clone was seen a few times. This table comes from immunoSEQ multiplex PCR, and its TCRdb copy is limited to in-frame clones, with some not included. Among around 140,000 clones listed, 84% were seen once. This sequence originates from a man in his 60s with acute or convalescent COVID-19. The sequenced material came from peripheral blood.

The CDR3 spells CASSVDRAAKNIQYF. The DNA for the CDR3 is TGTGCCAGCAGTGTTGACAGGGCCGCCAAAAACATTCAGTACTTC. The chain employs TRBV27 and TRBJ2-4, with 7 bases lining up with TRBD1. V shed 5 bases, J shed 1 base, and the junction held 5 bases outside the gene matches. The CDR3 length is 15 residues. Looked up from germline, CDR1 is MNHEY and CDR2 is SMNVEV (reference sequence).